The text below deals with one T cell receptor (beta chain). Its antigen is not yet known. There are no base qualities to consult, and no much larger clone falls within one base. This specimen belongs to a study of STAT3 mutations in large granular lymphocyte leukemia (dated by TCRdb to the late 2010s). At the level of the whole study: Roughly half of the T-LGLL patients who were sequenced longitudinally carried canonical activating STAT3 mutations. One or more immunosuppressive therapy regimens were given to more than half of T-LGLL patients, and hematologic response was seen in around two fifths of the treated patients. A couple of patients with natural killer LGL leukemia were also sequenced longitudinally as controls within the study. Patients with T-cell large granular lymphocyte leukemia underwent serial deep sequencing of TCRbeta CDR3 and STAT3 to reconstruct clonal hierarchy and dynamics. From an initial cohort of hundreds of LGL patients, approximately 18 representative T-LGLL cases were selected for longitudinal TCRbeta and STAT3 sequencing. Patients were sequenced at roughly 4 time points on average, with the number of samplings per patient ranging from 2 to 8. The investigation overall reported the following: Because no samples were available when a clone first appeared, clonal expansion was inferred from samplings taken at other points. Persisting codominant clonotypes in some patients meant a small but highly pathogenic clone may have been missed. The burden of the dominant TCR clone was higher than the STAT3 mutant burden in several patients, which suggests that the STAT3 mutation arose secondarily inside a clone that had already expanded. At least one immunodominant TCRbeta clonotype was present in every T-LGLL patient, and multiple immunodominant subclonotypes appeared in about half of the T-LGLL patients. TCR clonotype switching after therapy was seen in about 35% of the 18 patients, with all newly emerging clones being STAT3 wild type. Variable intervals between samplings and differing treatment regimens complicated linking therapy response to changes in TCR clonal burden.

TCRbeta libraries were sequenced on an Illumina MiSeq, averaging about 38,000 productive templates per sample. Using multiplex PCR amplification, the immunoSEQ assay generated the TCRbeta CDR3 libraries. The original pipeline was this. Repertoire diversity was calculated as previously defined, with values near 0 taken to indicate extremely monoclonal samples. TCRdb carries this immuneACCESS record with in-frame sequences only. Its versions omit some clonotypes, under half of them owing to an unresolved V gene in the studies checked, with the rest unexplained. That table gives V, J and clone size, and the DNA gave D and trimming. This sample is represented by roughly 22,000 clones; over 90% of them were singletons. More than 6% of the sample is taken by the ten largest. Including the terminal cysteine and phenylalanine, the CDR3 comprises 15 residues. Just the 45-base CDR3 DNA is kept, in frame starting at base 1. The germline V gene gives CDR1 as SGHRS and CDR2 as YFSETQ. V and J lose 4 bases and 0 bases, and a span of 8 bases separates them.

The same DNA, extracted from blood mononuclear cells, served for both TCR sequencing and STAT3 sequencing. Sample: peripheral blood mononuclear cells. The clonotype comes from a man aged 35 to 55 with T-cell large granular lymphocyte leukemia. Some clones in this sample may be carry-over from other donors' samples. The age is the age at diagnosis. The chain links TRBV5-1 with TRBJ2-6; TRBD2 is a weak D gene call, 6 bases matching. The DNA sequence reads TGCGCCAGCAGCCCCGGGGGCTCTGGGGCCAACGTCCTGACTTTC. This sequence encodes CASSPGGSGANVLTF.